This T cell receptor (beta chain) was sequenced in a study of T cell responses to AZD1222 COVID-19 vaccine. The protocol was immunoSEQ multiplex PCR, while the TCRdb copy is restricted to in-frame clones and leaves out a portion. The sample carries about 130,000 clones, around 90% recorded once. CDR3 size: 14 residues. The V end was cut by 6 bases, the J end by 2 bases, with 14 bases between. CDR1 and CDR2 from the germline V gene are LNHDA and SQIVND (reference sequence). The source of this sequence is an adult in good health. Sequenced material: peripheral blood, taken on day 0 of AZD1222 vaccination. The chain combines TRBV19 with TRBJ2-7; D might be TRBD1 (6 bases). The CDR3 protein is CASRPATGPYEQYF. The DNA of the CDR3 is TGTGCCAGTAGACCGGCGACAGGTCCCTACGAGCAGTACTTC.